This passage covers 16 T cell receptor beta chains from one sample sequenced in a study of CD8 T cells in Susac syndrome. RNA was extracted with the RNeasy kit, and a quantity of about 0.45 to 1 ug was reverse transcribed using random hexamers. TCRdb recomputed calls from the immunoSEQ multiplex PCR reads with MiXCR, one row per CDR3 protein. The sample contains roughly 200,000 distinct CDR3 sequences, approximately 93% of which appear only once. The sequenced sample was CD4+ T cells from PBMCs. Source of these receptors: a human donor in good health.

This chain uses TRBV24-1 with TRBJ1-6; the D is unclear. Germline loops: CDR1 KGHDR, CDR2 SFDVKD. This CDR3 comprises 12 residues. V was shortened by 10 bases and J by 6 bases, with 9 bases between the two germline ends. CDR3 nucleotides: TGTGCCACATCGGACGGTAATTCACCCCTCCACTTT. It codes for CATSDGNSPLHF.

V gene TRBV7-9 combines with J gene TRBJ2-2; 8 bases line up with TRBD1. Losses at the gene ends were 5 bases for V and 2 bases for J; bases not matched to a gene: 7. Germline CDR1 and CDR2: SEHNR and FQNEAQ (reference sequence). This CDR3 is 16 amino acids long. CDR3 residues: CASSNGQGINTGELFF. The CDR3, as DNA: TGTGCCAGCAGCAACGGACAGGGTATTAACACCGGGGAGCTGTTTTTT.

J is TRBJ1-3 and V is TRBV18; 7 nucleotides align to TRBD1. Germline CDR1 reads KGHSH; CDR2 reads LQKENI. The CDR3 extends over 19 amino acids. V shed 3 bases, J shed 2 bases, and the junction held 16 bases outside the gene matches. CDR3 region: CASSPANQTGRVPGNTIYF. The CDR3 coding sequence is TGTGCCAGCTCACCCGCCAACCAGACAGGGAGAGTACCTGGAAACACCATATATTTT.

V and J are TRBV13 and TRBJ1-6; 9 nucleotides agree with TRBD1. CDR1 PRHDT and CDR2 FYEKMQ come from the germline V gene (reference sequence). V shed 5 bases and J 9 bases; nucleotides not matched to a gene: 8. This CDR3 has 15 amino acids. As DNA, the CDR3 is TGTGCCAGCAGCCATCCGGGACAGGGTACTTCACCCCTCCACTTT. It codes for CASSHPGQGTSPLHF.

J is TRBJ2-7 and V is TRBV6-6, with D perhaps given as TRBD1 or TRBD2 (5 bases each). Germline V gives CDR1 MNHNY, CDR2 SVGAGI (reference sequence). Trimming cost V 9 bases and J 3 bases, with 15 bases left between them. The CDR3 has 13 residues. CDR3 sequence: CASIGAGNYEQYF. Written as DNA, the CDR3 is TGTGCCAGTATCGGGGCAGGAAACTACGAGCAGTACTTC.

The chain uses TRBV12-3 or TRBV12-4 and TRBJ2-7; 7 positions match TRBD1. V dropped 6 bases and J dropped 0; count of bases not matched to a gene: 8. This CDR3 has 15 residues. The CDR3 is CASRWGQQSSYEQYF. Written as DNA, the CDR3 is TGTGCCAGCAGGTGGGGACAGCAATCCTCCTACGAGCAGTACTTC.

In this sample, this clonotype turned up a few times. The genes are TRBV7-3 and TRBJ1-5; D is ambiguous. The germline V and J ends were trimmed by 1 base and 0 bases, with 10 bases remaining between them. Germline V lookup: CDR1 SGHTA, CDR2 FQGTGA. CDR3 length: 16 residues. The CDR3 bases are TGTGCCAGCAGCTTAAGGCAGGCTTATAGCAATCAGCCCCAGCATTTT. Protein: CASSLRQAYSNQPQHF.

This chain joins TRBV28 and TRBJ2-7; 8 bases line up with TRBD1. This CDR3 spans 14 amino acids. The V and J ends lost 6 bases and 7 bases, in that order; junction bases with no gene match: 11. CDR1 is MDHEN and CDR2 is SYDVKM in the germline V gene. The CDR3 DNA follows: TGTGCCAGCAGCCGCGCAGGGGGCCCGAGGGAGCAGTACGTC. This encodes CASSRAGGPREQYV.

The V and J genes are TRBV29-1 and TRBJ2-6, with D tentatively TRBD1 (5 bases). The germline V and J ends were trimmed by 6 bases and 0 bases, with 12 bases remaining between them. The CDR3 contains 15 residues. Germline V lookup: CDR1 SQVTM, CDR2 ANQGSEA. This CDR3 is CSVRQYFSGANVLTF. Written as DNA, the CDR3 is TGCAGCGTCAGACAGTACTTCTCTGGGGCCAACGTCCTGACTTTC.

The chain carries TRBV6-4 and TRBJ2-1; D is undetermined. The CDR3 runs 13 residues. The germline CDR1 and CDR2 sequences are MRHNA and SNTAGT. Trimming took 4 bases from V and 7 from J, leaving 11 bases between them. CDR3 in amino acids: CASSVEPGNEQFF. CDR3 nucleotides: TGTGCCAGCAGTGTCGAACCTGGAAATGAGCAGTTCTTC.

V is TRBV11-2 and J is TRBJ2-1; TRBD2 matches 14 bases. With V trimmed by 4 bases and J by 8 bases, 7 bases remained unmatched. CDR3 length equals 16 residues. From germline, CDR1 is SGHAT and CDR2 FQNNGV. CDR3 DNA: TGTGCCAGCAGCTCCACGACTAGCGGGGGGGCCCATGAGCAGTTCTTC. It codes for CASSSTTSGGAHEQFF. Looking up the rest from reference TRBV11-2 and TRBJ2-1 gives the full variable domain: EAGVAQSPRYKIIEKRQSVAFWCNPISGHATLYWYQQILGQGPKLLIQFQNNGVVDDSQLPKDRFSAERLKGVDSTLKIQPAKLEDSAVYLCASSSTTSGGAHEQFFGPGTRLTVL.

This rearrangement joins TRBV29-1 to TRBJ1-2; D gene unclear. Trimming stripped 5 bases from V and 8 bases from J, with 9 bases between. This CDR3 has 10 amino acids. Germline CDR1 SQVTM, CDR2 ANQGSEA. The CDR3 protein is CSVQQGGYTF. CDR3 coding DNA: TGCAGCGTTCAACAAGGAGGCTACACCTTC.

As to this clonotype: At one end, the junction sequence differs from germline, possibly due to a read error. CDR3 protein: CASRLDRAQGYTF. CDR3 nucleotides: TGCGCCAGCAGATTGGACAGGGCACAGGGCTACACCTTC. The genes are TRBV5-1 and TRBJ1-2; TRBD1 aligns across 8 bases. CDR1 is SGHRS, CDR2 YFSETQ, per germline. This CDR3 comprises 13 residues.

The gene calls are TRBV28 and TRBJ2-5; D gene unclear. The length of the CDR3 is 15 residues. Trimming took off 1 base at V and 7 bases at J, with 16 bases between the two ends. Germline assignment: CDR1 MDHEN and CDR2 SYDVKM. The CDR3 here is CASSLSLGSVGTQYF. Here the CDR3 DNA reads TGTGCCAGCAGTTTATCGCTAGGATCGGTGGGGACCCAGTACTTC.

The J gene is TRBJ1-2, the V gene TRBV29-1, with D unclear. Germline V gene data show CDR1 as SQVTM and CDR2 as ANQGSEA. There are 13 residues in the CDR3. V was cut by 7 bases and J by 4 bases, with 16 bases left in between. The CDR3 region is CSAEGERGYGYTF. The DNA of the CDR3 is TGCAGCGCCGAGGGAGAACGTGGCTATGGCTACACCTTC.

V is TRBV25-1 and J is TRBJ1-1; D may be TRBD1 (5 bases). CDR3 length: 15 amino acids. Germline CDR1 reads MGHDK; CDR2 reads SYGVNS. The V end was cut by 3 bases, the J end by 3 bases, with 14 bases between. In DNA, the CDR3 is TGTGCCAGCAGTGACCCGTCCCCAGGGCACACTGAAGCTTTCTTT. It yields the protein CASSDPSPGHTEAFF. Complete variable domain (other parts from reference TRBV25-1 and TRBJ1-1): EADIYQTPRYLVIGTGKKITLECSQTMGHDKMYWYQQDPGMELHLIHYSYGVNSTEKGDLSSESTVSRIRTEHFPLTLESARPSHTSQYLCASSDPSPGHTEAFFGQGTRLTVV.